The clone carrying this T cell receptor beta chain was counted a single time. Its matching antigen is unknown. Libraries were prepared by immunoSEQ multiplex PCR; TCRdb keeps only in-frame clonotypes and omits some of them. Among about 10,000 clones listed, 60% to 70% were seen once. V was shortened by 4 bases and J by 6 bases, with 16 bases between the two germline ends. This CDR3 has 14 amino acids. Germline CDR1 is GTSNPN and CDR2 is SVGIG (reference sequence). The data stem from a study of immune cell composition in non-small cell lung cancer. Across the study: Most cases were lung adenocarcinoma or squamous cell carcinoma. Study-wide results and limits: Adenocarcinomas with higher top tumour-associated clone frequency had more reactive TILs.

The chain has TRBV30 and TRBJ1-5, with D maybe TRBD1 (5 bases). Sequencing was carried out using lung tumor tissue. This sequence originates from a human donor with non-small cell lung cancer. The CDR3 DNA follows: TGTGCCTGGAACCCCACGGGGAGGGGTCAGCCCCAGCATTTT. Amino acids: CAWNPTGRGQPQHF. The variable domain in full, with the rest retrieved from reference TRBV30 and TRBJ1-5, is SQTIHQWPATLVQPVGSPLSLECTVEGTSNPNLYWYRQAAGRGLQLLFYSVGIGQISSEVPQNLSASRPQDRQFILSSKKLLLSDSGFYLCAWNPTGRGQPQHFGDGTRLSIL.